A selection of T cell receptor beta chains follows, all from one sample in a study of T cell responses to AZD1222 COVID-19 vaccine. Generated by immunoSEQ multiplex PCR, the TCRdb table keeps only in-frame clones and is missing some. The sample shows some 170,000 clones, roughly 90% of them seen only once. The source material was peripheral blood, sampled 28 days after the second AZD1222 dose. The receptors stem from an adult who received the AZD1222 COVID-19 vaccine. Each CDR3 is given with its conserved first and last residue. A D gene is named only where the DNA matches it firmly. Clone size is shown for a subset of rows, as once, few, many or a class of expanded clone.

D | size | length | J | V | CDR3 | DNA
- | - | 13 | TRBJ2-5 | TRBV7-2 | CASSFLGMETQYF | TGTGCCAGCAGCTTTCTGGGTATGGAGACCCAGTACTTC
- | - | 13 | TRBJ2-7 | TRBV6-6 | CASNHRDKYEQYF | TGTGCCAGCAACCACCGGGACAAGTACGAGCAGTACTTC
- | - | 14 | TRBJ2-7 | TRBV2 | CASKRTSNPYEQYF | TGTGCCAGCAAGAGGACTTCCAATCCCTACGAGCAGTACTTC
- | - | 13 | TRBJ1-1 | TRBV6-5 | CASRGIGRNEAFF | TGTGCCAGCAGGGGAATTGGGAGGAATGAAGCTTTCTTT
- | - | 19 | TRBJ1-6 | TRBV7-9 | CASSLGSGKRGSYNSPLHF | TGTGCCAGCAGCTTAGGATCGGGAAAAAGAGGCTCCTATAATTCACCCCTCCACTTT
- | once | 13 | TRBJ1-2 | TRBV12-3/TRBV12-4 | CASSRTPRGGYTF | TGTGCCAGCAGCCGTACACCACGGGGTGGCTACACCTTC
- | - | 13 | TRBJ1-5 | TRBV6-6 | CASLSQGSQPQHF | TGTGCCAGCCTCTCTCAGGGGTCCCAGCCCCAGCATTTT
- | - | 14 | TRBJ1-3 | TRBV7-7 | CASSLGTAGNTIYF | TGTGCTAGCAGCTTAGGGACGGCTGGAAACACCATATATTTT
- | - | 14 | TRBJ1-3 | TRBV6-5 | CASSYRQNGNTIYF | TGTGCCAGCAGTTACCGCCAGAACGGAAACACCATATATTTT
- | once | 19 | TRBJ1-3 | TRBV7-8 | CASSSSGHGRRGSGNTIYF | TGTGCCAGCAGCTCTTCGGGGCACGGCCGGAGGGGCTCTGGAAACACCATATATTTT
- | - | 13 | TRBJ1-2 | TRBV6-2/TRBV6-3 | CASSPGGYYGYTF | TGTGCCAGCAGTCCCGGGGGCTATTATGGCTACACCTTC
- | once | 16 | TRBJ1-2 | TRBV18 | CASSPPQGRGNYGYTF | TGTGCCAGCTCACCACCGCAGGGCCGGGGGAACTATGGCTACACCTTC
- | - | 17 | TRBJ2-1 | TRBV18 | CASSPLQGGGSYNEQFF | TGTGCCAGCTCACCACTTCAGGGAGGGGGTTCCTACAATGAGCAGTTCTTC
- | - | 16 | TRBJ2-4 | TRBV5-4 | CASSLAGVGTKNIQYF | TGTGCCAGCAGCTTGGCCGGGGTTGGAACCAAAAACATTCAGTACTTC
TRBD1 | - | 14 | TRBJ1-6 | TRBV7-9 | CASSLGQRNSPLHF | TGTGCCAGCAGCTTGGGACAGCGTAATTCACCCCTCCACTTT
TRBD1 | - | 15 | TRBJ1-2 | TRBV5-1 | CASSFSTDTRGGYTF | TGCGCCAGCAGCTTTTCGACCGATACCAGGGGGGGCTACACCTTC
TRBD2 | - | 16 | TRBJ2-1 | TRBV5-1 | CASSFTSGITYNEQFF | TGCGCCAGCAGCTTCACTAGCGGGATTACTTACAATGAGCAGTTCTTC
- | few | 12 | TRBJ2-1 | TRBV9 | CASSAWTGEQFF | TGTGCCAGCAGCGCCTGGACCGGGGAGCAGTTCTTC
- | once | 12 | TRBJ1-3 | TRBV6-1 | CASSDVGNTIYF | TGTGCCAGCAGTGACGTCGGCAACACCATATATTTT
- | - | 13 | TRBJ1-2 | TRBV3-1/TRBV3-2 | CASSQVINYGYTF | TGTGCCAGCAGCCAAGTGATCAACTATGGCTACACCTTC
- | - | 12 | TRBJ1-2 | TRBV7-9 | CASRPTGYGYTF | TGTGCCAGCAGACCAACAGGCTATGGCTACACCTTC
TRBD1 | - | 12 | TRBJ1-2 | TRBV9 | CASGRGDYGYTF | TGTGCCAGCGGCAGGGGGGACTATGGCTACACCTTC
TRBD1 | - | 15 | TRBJ1-6 | TRBV19 | CASTTQGQGTSPLHF | TGTGCCAGTACTACCCAGGGACAGGGAACTTCACCCCTCCACTTT
TRBD2 | once | 15 | TRBJ2-5 | TRBV6-2/TRBV6-3 | CASSHKTSGGATQYF | TGTGCCAGCAGCCATAAGACTAGCGGGGGCGCGACCCAGTACTTC
- | - | 13 | TRBJ1-5 | TRBV30 | CAWSVRHGQPQHF | TGTGCCTGGAGTGTACGACACGGACAGCCCCAGCATTTT
- | - | 16 | TRBJ1-4 | TRBV7-9 | CASSLFSGGLNEKLFF | TGTGCCAGCAGCCTTTTTTCGGGAGGACTAAATGAAAAACTGTTTTTT
- | few | 14 | TRBJ1-5 | TRBV6-5 | CASSSGQSRRPQHF | TGTGCCAGCAGTTCAGGACAGTCGCGACGGCCCCAGCATTTT
- | - | 13 | TRBJ2-5 | TRBV5-4 | CASSLGQKETQYF | TGTGCCAGCAGCTTGGGACAAAAGGAGACCCAGTACTTC
- | - | 14 | TRBJ2-2 | TRBV18 | CASSPPIGAGELFF | TGTGCCAGCTCACCACCGATCGGGGCCGGGGAGCTGTTTTTT
- | - | 12 | TRBJ1-1 | TRBV9 | CASSSENTEAFF | TGTGCCAGCAGTTCAGAGAACACTGAAGCTTTCTTT
- | - | 15 | TRBJ2-2 | TRBV5-1 | CASSFQGRPAGELFF | TGCGCCAGCAGCTTCCAGGGGCGTCCGGCCGGGGAGCTGTTTTTT
TRBD2 | - | 16 | TRBJ2-1 | TRBV7-2 | CASSLISGGAYNEQFF | TGTGCCAGCAGCTTAATAAGCGGGGGGGCGTACAATGAGCAGTTCTTC
- | - | 13 | TRBJ1-6 | TRBV7-3 | CASSSDIDSPLHF | TGTGCCAGCAGCTCTGATATTGATTCACCCCTCCACTTT
TRBD1 | few | 14 | TRBJ2-7 | TRBV29-1 | CSVEEGDRGYEQYF | TGCAGCGTTGAAGAGGGTGACAGGGGATACGAGCAGTACTTC
- | - | 15 | TRBJ1-1 | TRBV6-5 | CAHRPSGRVNTEAFF | TGTGCCCACAGACCAAGCGGGAGAGTCAACACTGAAGCTTTCTTT
- | few | 13 | TRBJ2-2 | TRBV6-5 | CASRGVYGGELFF | TGTGCCAGCAGGGGGGTGTATGGCGGGGAGCTGTTTTTT
- | - | 12 | TRBJ1-4 | TRBV2 | CASSTQEEKLFF | TGTGCCAGCAGTACCCAAGAGGAAAAACTGTTTTTT
- | once | 13 | TRBJ2-5 | TRBV18 | CASSPGFAETQYF | TGTGCCAGCTCACCGGGGTTTGCAGAGACCCAGTACTTC
TRBD1 | - | 17 | TRBJ1-1 | TRBV9 | CASSVGVVGGANTEAFF | TGTGCCAGCAGCGTAGGGGTTGTAGGGGGCGCGAACACTGAAGCTTTCTTT
TRBD2 | - | 15 | TRBJ2-3 | TRBV5-5 | CASSLRTSLTDTQYF | TGTGCCAGCAGCTTGAGGACTAGCCTCACAGATACGCAGTATTTT
- | few | 13 | TRBJ2-7 | TRBV10-3 | CAISVPGQYEQYF | TGTGCCATCAGTGTGCCAGGGCAGTACGAGCAGTACTTC
- | - | 17 | TRBJ2-1 | TRBV11-3 | CASSLGLGRWSADEQFF | TGTGCCAGCAGCTTAGGGCTAGGGCGTTGGTCTGCGGATGAGCAGTTCTTC
TRBD2 | - | 16 | TRBJ2-7 | TRBV7-9 | CASSEAGGPRSYEQYF | TGTGCCAGCAGCGAAGCGGGAGGGCCTCGGTCCTACGAGCAGTACTTC